These 26 T cell receptor beta chains originate from one sample sequenced in a study of blood T cell repertoires in COVID-19. The repertoire was sequenced with immunoSEQ multiplex PCR; TCRdb's copy has only in-frame clones and lacks some. The table records around 250,000 clones, roughly 85% of them present only once. The sequencing sample was made of peripheral blood. These receptor sequences come from a woman between 18 and 30 years old with acute or convalescent COVID-19.

The genes are TRBV5-4 and TRBJ2-1, with TRBD1 identical over 8 bases. V lost 1 base, J lost 6 bases, and 9 bases stayed unmatched. The germline V gene has CDR1 SGHNT and CDR2 YYREEE (reference sequence). The CDR3 is 16 amino acids. CDR3 loop: CASSLYQGALGNEQFF. The CDR3 DNA reads TGTGCCAGCAGCTTGTATCAGGGGGCATTAGGCAATGAGCAGTTCTTC.

This clone has just one count. The chain couples TRBV5-1 to TRBJ2-2; 9 nucleotides match TRBD1. The CDR3 has 15 residues. Per the germline V gene, CDR1 is SGHRS and CDR2 is YFSETQ. V shed 2 bases and J 7 bases; nucleotides not matched to a gene: 6. The CDR3 sequence is CASSFRTGANGELFF. The DNA for the CDR3 is TGCGCCAGCAGCTTCCGGACAGGGGCAAACGGGGAGCTGTTTTTT.

The chain links TRBV19 to TRBJ2-1, with 12 positions matching TRBD2. CDR1 and CDR2 (germline): LNHDA, SQIVND (reference sequence). The ends lost 3 bases at V and 9 bases at J; junction bases unmatched: 12. CDR3 length: 17 residues. The CDR3 here is CASSIAPRLAGAGEQFF. The CDR3 bases are TGTGCCAGTAGTATTGCCCCTCGACTAGCGGGAGCAGGTGAGCAGTTCTTC.

The gene calls are TRBV19 and TRBJ2-1; 9 positions match TRBD2. The CDR3 contains 14 residues. Germline V gene data show CDR1 as LNHDA and CDR2 as SQIVND (reference sequence). Trimming cost V 7 bases and J 0 bases; bases outside gene matches: 1. CDR3 sequence (DNA): TGTGCCAGTAATAGCGGGGGCTCCTACAATGAGCAGTTCTTC. It encodes CASNSGGSYNEQFF.

This chain uses TRBV28 with TRBJ2-2; D remains ambiguous. V shed 8 bases and J shed 5 bases, with 15 bases lying between them. The germline V gene has CDR1 MDHEN and CDR2 SYDVKM. CDR3 length equals 14 residues. The CDR3 protein is CASYNGGVTGELFF. The CDR3 nucleotides are TGTGCCAGCTACAACGGCGGAGTGACCGGGGAGCTGTTTTTT. Variable domain in full (rest from reference TRBV28 and TRBJ2-2): DVKVTQSSRYLVKRTGEKVFLECVQDMDHENMFWYRQDPGLGLRLIYFSYDVKMKEKGDIPEGYSVSREKKERFSLILESASTNQTSMYLCASYNGGVTGELFFGEGSRLTVL.

The chain employs TRBV15 and TRBJ2-1; 7 bases align to TRBD2. Germline loops: CDR1 LNHNV, CDR2 YYDKDF (reference sequence). The CDR3 runs to 17 residues. V lost 0 bases to trimming and J lost 5 bases; unmatched junction nucleotides: 10. The chain's CDR3 is CATSRDFPGRGDNEQFF. The CDR3 coding sequence is TGTGCCACCAGCAGAGACTTCCCGGGACGGGGGGACAATGAGCAGTTCTTC.

The chain recombines TRBV6-2 or TRBV6-3 with TRBJ2-7; 13 bases line up with TRBD2. This CDR3 contains 19 residues. CDR1 MNHEY and CDR2 SVGEGT come from the germline V gene. Losses at the gene ends were 0 bases for V and 0 bases for J; bases not matched to a gene: 8. The CDR3 DNA reads TGTGCCAGCAGTTACTCGTCGGAACTAGCGGGAGGGAGCTCCTACGAGCAGTACTTC. The encoded protein is CASSYSSELAGGSSYEQYF.

This clone was observed a handful of times. V and J are TRBV19 and TRBJ1-6, with 12 bases identical to TRBD1. The germline V gene encodes CDR1 LNHDA and CDR2 SQIVND (reference sequence). CDR3 length equals 16 residues. The V gene end was trimmed by 4 bases and the J gene end by 10 bases; junction bases not matched to a gene: 8. CDR3 DNA: TGTGCCAGTAGTAGGGGACAGGGGGCACGTTGGTCACCCCTCCACTTT. This gives the protein CASSRGQGARWSPLHF.

The CDR3: CASSSLAGVSYEQYF. CDR3 sequence (DNA): TGTGCCAGCAGCTCACTAGCGGGAGTCTCTTACGAGCAGTACTTC. This chain uses TRBV7-6 with TRBJ2-7, with TRBD2 identical over 11 bases. The trim removed 4 bases at V and 4 bases at J, leaving 6 bases unmatched. Germline CDR1 and CDR2: SGHVS and FNYEAQ. The CDR3 runs 15 residues. The variable domain in full, completed from reference TRBV7-6 and TRBJ2-7, reads GAGVSQSPRYKVTKRGQDVALRCDPISGHVSLYWYRQALGQGPEFLTYFNYEAQQDKSGLPNDRFSAERPEGSISTLTIQRTEQRDSAMYRCASSSLAGVSYEQYFGPGTRLTVT.

With regard to this clone: At one end, the junction sequence differs from germline, possibly due to a read error. V gene TRBV7-7 combines with J gene TRBJ1-2; D ambiguous. The CDR3 is 13 residues long. Germline CDR1 and CDR2: SSHAT and FNYEAQ (reference sequence). DNA of the CDR3: TGTGCTAGCAGCCGAAGGCTAGCCTATGGCTACACCTTC. Protein sequence: CASSRRLAYGYTF. Variable domain in full (rest from reference TRBV7-7 and TRBJ1-2): GAGVSQSPRYKVTKRGQDVTLRCDPISSHATLYWYQQALGQGPEFLTYFNYEAQPDKSGLPSDRFSAERPEGSISTLTIQRTEQRDSAMYRCASSRRLAYGYTFGSGTRLTVV.

The chain links TRBV5-8 to TRBJ2-7; 14 bases map to TRBD2. CDR3 length: 16 amino acids. The V and J ends lost 4 bases and 3 bases, in that order; junction bases with no gene match: 6. Germline assignment: CDR1 SGHTS and CDR2 YDEGEE. The CDR3 loop is CASSQGLAGANYEQYF. The CDR3 DNA reads TGTGCCAGCAGCCAGGGACTAGCGGGAGCGAACTACGAGCAGTACTTC.

This clone was counted a few times. V and J are TRBV7-9 and TRBJ1-2; the D gene is possibly TRBD1 (5 bases). Germline V gene lookup returns CDR1 SEHNR and CDR2 FQNEAQ (reference sequence). The CDR3 loop spans 14 amino acids. Between the trimmed V and J ends, which lost 4 bases and 7 bases, there was a span of 16 bases. CDR3 protein: CASSSDTGVFGYTF. The DNA of the CDR3 is TGTGCCAGCAGCTCGGACACGGGGGTCTTTGGCTACACCTTC.

V gene TRBV30 combines with J gene TRBJ2-7; D is ambiguous. With 2 bases removed from V and 4 bases from J, the gap between germline ends came to 6 bases. The CDR3 sequence is 11 residues long. Germline V gene lookup returns CDR1 GTSNPN and CDR2 SVGIG (reference sequence). The CDR3 loop reads CAWSINYEQYF. CDR3 sequence (DNA): TGTGCCTGGAGTATCAATTACGAGCAGTACTTC.

This clone was detected a few times. This chain links TRBV19 with TRBJ1-5; tentatively, D is TRBD1 (5 bases). This CDR3 region has 13 residues. Germline V gene lookup returns CDR1 LNHDA and CDR2 SQIVND (reference sequence). V was clipped by 6 bases and J by 4 bases, with 10 bases between them. The CDR3 nucleotides read TGTGCCAGTAGCTCAGGGATTAATCAGCCCCAGCATTTT. As protein: CASSSGINQPQHF. Based on the CDR3 plus reference TRBV19 and TRBJ1-5, the full variable domain is DGGITQSPKYLFRKEGQNVTLSCEQNLNHDAMYWYRQDPGQGLRLIYYSQIVNDFQKGDIAEGYSVSREKKESFPLTVTSAQKNPTAFYLCASSSGINQPQHFGDGTRLSIL.

The chain combines TRBV11-2 with TRBJ2-1; 14 nucleotides agree with TRBD2. The CDR3 loop spans 19 amino acids. CDR1 and CDR2 from the germline V gene are SGHAT and FQNNGV. J lost 6 bases, V lost 4 bases, and 14 bases had no gene match. The CDR3 DNA reads as TGTGCCAGCAGCTCCGGATACGGGACTAGCGGGAGAGGATCCAATGAGCAGTTCTTC. Translating it yields CASSSGYGTSGRGSNEQFF.

The chain is built from TRBV7-6 and TRBJ2-5; D not certain. Looked up from germline, CDR1 is SGHVS and CDR2 is FNYEAQ. The V and J ends lost 2 bases and 5 bases respectively, with 12 bases between them. There are 14 residues in the CDR3. In DNA form, the CDR3 reads TGTGCCAGCAGCTTAAGAGGTGGCTGGGAGACCCAGTACTTC. Protein: CASSLRGGWETQYF.

CDR3 in amino acids: CASSRDSGNTIYF. The CDR3 DNA reads as TGTGCCAGTTCCCGGGACTCTGGAAACACCATATATTTT. This chain connects TRBV19 to TRBJ1-3; D gene ambiguous. CDR1 and CDR2 (germline): LNHDA, SQIVND (reference sequence). With 8 bases removed from V and 0 bases from J, the gap between germline ends came to 8 bases. The CDR3 runs 13 residues.

The chain joins TRBV19 to TRBJ2-5, with a weak D call TRBD1 (6 bases). CDR3 length: 17 amino acids. The germline CDR1 and CDR2 sequences are LNHDA and SQIVND (reference sequence). V lost 5 bases to trimming and J lost 1 base, with 20 bases between them. CDR3 region: CASSLRQDPRTQETQYF. The DNA for the CDR3 is TGTGCCAGTAGTCTAAGACAGGATCCAAGAACCCAAGAGACCCAGTACTTC. The whole variable domain, filled in from reference TRBV19 and TRBJ2-5, reads DGGITQSPKYLFRKEGQNVTLSCEQNLNHDAMYWYRQDPGQGLRLIYYSQIVNDFQKGDIAEGYSVSREKKESFPLTVTSAQKNPTAFYLCASSLRQDPRTQETQYFGPGTRLLVL.

V is TRBV12-3 or TRBV12-4 and J is TRBJ2-3; 8 bases fit TRBD1. After removal of 6 bases from V and 3 bases from J, the junction contained 2 bases not matched to a gene. The CDR3 is 13 amino acids. CDR3 nucleotides: TGTGCCAGCAGCCAGGGGGCTACAGATACGCAGTATTTT. Translating gives CASSQGATDTQYF.

This chain joins TRBV27 and TRBJ2-1; 11 bases match TRBD2. CDR1 is MNHEY, CDR2 SMNVEV, per germline (reference sequence). The CDR3 is 17 amino acids. Germline trimming cut 1 base from V and 5 bases from J; bases unmatched to any gene: 7. CDR3 residues: CASSLWLVAGGNNEQFF. The CDR3 coding sequence is TGTGCCAGCAGTTTATGGCTGGTAGCGGGAGGGAACAATGAGCAGTTCTTC.

The V and J genes are TRBV25-1 and TRBJ1-2; 9 bases are a match to TRBD1. The CDR3 runs to 13 residues. Trimming removed 7 bases from V and 7 bases from J; junction bases left unmatched: 7. The V gene's germline CDR1 is MGHDK and CDR2 SYGVNS. CDR3 sequence (DNA): TGTGCCAGCAACAAACAGGGGGCGGCTGGCTACACCTTC. This codes for CASNKQGAAGYTF.

This clone has a handful of counts. V is TRBV28 and J is TRBJ2-7; no definite D call. Trimming took off 6 bases at V and 4 bases at J, with 10 bases between the two ends. The germline V gene encodes CDR1 MDHEN and CDR2 SYDVKM. The CDR3 loop spans 12 amino acids. The CDR3 sequence: CASSPPLYEQYF. CDR3 in DNA: TGTGCCAGCAGCCCTCCTCTTTACGAGCAGTACTTC.

The V and J genes are TRBV9 and TRBJ1-6; D unclear. The germline V and J ends were trimmed by 1 base and 5 bases, with 7 bases remaining between them. This CDR3 is 14 amino acids long. Germline-derived CDR1 and CDR2 are SGDLS and YYNGEE. CDR3 residues: CASSVRGDNSPLHF. The CDR3 nucleotides read TGTGCCAGCAGCGTACGCGGAGATAATTCACCCCTCCACTTT.

The chain has TRBV27 and TRBJ2-7, with TRBD1 identical over 11 bases. CDR3 length: 13 amino acids. Per the germline V gene, CDR1 is MNHEY and CDR2 is SMNVEV (reference sequence). The junction had 6 bases not matched to a gene; V was cut back by 8 bases and J by 6 bases. CDR3: CASWRTGGGEQYF. The CDR3 region has the DNA TGTGCCAGCTGGAGGACAGGGGGCGGCGAGCAGTACTTC.

J is TRBJ2-7 and V is TRBV5-8; TRBD2 agrees at 11 bases. V lost 4 bases to trimming and J lost 3 bases; unmatched junction nucleotides: 9. CDR1 is SGHTS and CDR2 is YDEGEE in the germline V gene. CDR3 size: 16 residues. CDR3 coding DNA: TGTGCCAGCAGCATGGGACTAGCGGAGGGGATCTACGAGCAGTACTTC. This gives the protein CASSMGLAEGIYEQYF.

V usage is TRBV7-9 and J usage is TRBJ1-2; weak D call: TRBD1 (6 bases). V was cut by 1 base and J by 4 bases, with 13 bases left in between. The V gene's germline CDR1 is SEHNR and CDR2 FQNEAQ (reference sequence). The CDR3 has 15 amino acids. CDR3 sequence (DNA): TGTGCCAGCAGCTTAGAGATCTCAGGGGTCTATGGCTACACCTTC. This codes for CASSLEISGVYGYTF. Full variable domain (missing parts from reference TRBV7-9 and TRBJ1-2): DTGVSQNPRHKITKRGQNVTFRCDPISEHNRLYWYRQTLGQGPEFLTYFQNEAQLEKSRLLSDRFSAERPKGSFSTLEIQRTEQGDSAMYLCASSLEISGVYGYTFGSGTRLTVV.